This TCR beta chain derives from a study of blood T cell repertoires in COVID-19. Using immunoSEQ multiplex PCR, the repertoire was profiled, and TCRdb retains in-frame clones only, with some absent. The table lists around 290,000 clones, more than 75% of them singletons. The CDR3 has 16 amino acids. V dropped 4 bases and J dropped 1; count of bases not matched to a gene: 6. Germline V gene sequence: CDR1 SGDLS, CDR2 YYNGEE. The sequenced sample was peripheral blood. This sequence originates from a woman aged 45 to 65 who had recovered from COVID-19. V and J are TRBV9 and TRBJ2-3; TRBD2 matches 10 bases. This CDR3 reads CASSLGLAARTDTQYF. CDR3 bases: TGTGCCAGCAGCCTTGGACTAGCGGCCCGCACAGATACGCAGTATTTT.